The text below deals with one TCR beta chain. Original analysis: Researchers report that nucleated cell counts were estimated from reference gene primer amplification. Data came from immunoSEQ multiplex PCR; TCRdb stores just in-frame clones and leaves some out. That table furnishes V, J and clone size, whereas the DNA furnished D and trimming. Of under 55,000 clones listed, around nine tenths are singletons. Trimming left V 3 bases short and J 6 bases short, with 15 bases between. Germline lookup yields CDR1 LNHDA and CDR2 SQIVND (reference sequence). The CDR3 is 15 residues long. This entry belongs to a study of blood T cell repertoires in COVID-19. About the research overall: Italy, Spain and the United States were the sources of the convalescent and acute COVID-19 samples. T cells, B-cell-depleted T cells, or PBMCs supplied cDNA or gDNA.

This clonotype was obtained from a human donor in a cohort sampled during active COVID-19. The rearrangement uses TRBV19 and TRBJ1-5; D possibly corresponds to TRBD1 (6 bases). Sequenced sample: peripheral blood. The CDR3 loop is CASSMGHELAQPQHF. CDR3 nucleotide sequence: TGTGCCAGTAGTATGGGACACGAGCTGGCTCAGCCCCAGCATTTT.